The clone carrying this T cell receptor (beta chain) came up once. The V and J ends lost 5 bases and 8 bases respectively, with 15 bases between them. Germline-derived CDR1 and CDR2 are PRHDT and FYEKMQ (reference sequence). The CDR3 consists of 14 residues. This sample is part of a study of Ad26.COV2.S vaccination and SARS-CoV-2 variants. The treatment is: around 19 received Ad26.COV2.S at low or high dose, single or two shots; roughly 5 received placebo; per-sample allocation not given. Each sample was drawn 63 days after the first injection (of vaccine or placebo). Assay: immunoSEQ multiplex PCR; the TCRdb copy retains only in-frame clones and omits some. The table shows 300,000 to 500,000 clones, with less than 90% occurring only once.

The material was peripheral blood, obtained in a trial of Ad26.COV2.S vaccine versus placebo. The TCR was taken from a person between 18 and 65 years old who received the Ad26.COV2.S COVID-19 vaccine or a placebo. This sequence joins TRBV13 and TRBJ2-2; D perhaps matches TRBD2 (6 bases). This CDR3 reads CASSRGALSGELFF. The DNA of the CDR3 is TGTGCCAGCAGCCGCGGGGCCTTGTCTGGGGAGCTGTTTTTT.